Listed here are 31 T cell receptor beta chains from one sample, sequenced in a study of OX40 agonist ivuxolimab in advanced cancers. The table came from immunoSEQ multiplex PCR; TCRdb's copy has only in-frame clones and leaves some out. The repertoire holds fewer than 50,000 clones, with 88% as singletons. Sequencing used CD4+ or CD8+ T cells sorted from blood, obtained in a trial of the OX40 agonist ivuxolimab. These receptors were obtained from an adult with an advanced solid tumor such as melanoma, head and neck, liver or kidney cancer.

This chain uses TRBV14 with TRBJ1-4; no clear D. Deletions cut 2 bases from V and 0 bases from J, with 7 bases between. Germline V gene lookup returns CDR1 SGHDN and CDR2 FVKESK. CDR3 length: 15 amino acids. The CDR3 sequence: CASSQYKTTNEKLFF. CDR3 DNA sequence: TGTGCCAGCAGCCAATACAAAACAACTAATGAAAAACTGTTTTTT. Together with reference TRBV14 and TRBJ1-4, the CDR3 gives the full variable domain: EAGVTQFPSHSVIEKGQTVTLRCDPISGHDNLYWYRRVMGKEIKFLLHFVKESKQDESGMPNNRFLAERTGGTYSTLKVQPAELEDSGVYFCASSQYKTTNEKLFFGSGTQLSVL.

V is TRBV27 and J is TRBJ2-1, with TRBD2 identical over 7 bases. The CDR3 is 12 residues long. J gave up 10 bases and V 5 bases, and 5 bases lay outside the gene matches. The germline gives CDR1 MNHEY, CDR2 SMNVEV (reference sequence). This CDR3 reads CASSPYSGEQFF. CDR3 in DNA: TGTGCCAGCAGTCCTTATAGCGGGGAGCAGTTCTTC.

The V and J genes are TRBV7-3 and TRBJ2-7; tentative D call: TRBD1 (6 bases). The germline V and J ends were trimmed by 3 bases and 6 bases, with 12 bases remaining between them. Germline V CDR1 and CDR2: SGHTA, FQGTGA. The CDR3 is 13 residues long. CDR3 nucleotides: TGTGCCAGCAGCTTCCTCCAGGGGAGCGAGCAGTACTTC. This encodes CASSFLQGSEQYF.

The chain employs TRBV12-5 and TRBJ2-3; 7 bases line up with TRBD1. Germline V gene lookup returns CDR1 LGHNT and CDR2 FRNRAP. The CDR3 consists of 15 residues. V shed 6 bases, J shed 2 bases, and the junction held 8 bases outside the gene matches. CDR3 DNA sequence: TGTGCTAGTGGGCGTGGGACAGCCTCCACAGATACGCAGTATTTT. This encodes CASGRGTASTDTQYF.

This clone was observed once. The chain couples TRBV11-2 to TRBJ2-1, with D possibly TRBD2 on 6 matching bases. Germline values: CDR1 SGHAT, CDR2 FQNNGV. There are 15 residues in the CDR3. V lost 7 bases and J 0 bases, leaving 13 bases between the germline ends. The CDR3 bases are TGTGCCAGCATAAGCGGGCGGAGCTCCTACAATGAGCAGTTCTTC. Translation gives CASISGRSSYNEQFF.

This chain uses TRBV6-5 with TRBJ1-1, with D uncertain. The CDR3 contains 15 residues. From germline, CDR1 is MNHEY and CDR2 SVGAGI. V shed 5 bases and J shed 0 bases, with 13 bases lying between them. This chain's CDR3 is CASSQWTGMNTEAFF. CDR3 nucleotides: TGTGCCAGCAGTCAGTGGACGGGAATGAACACTGAAGCTTTCTTT.

The CDR3 nucleotides read TGTGCCAGCAGCCCCCCCGGGACACCTTCCTACGAGCAGTACGTC. Residues: CASSPPGTPSYEQYV. The chain links TRBV7-9 to TRBJ2-7, with D possibly matching TRBD1 (6 bases). Germline CDR1 is SEHNR and CDR2 is FQNEAQ (reference sequence). V shed 5 bases and J shed 1 base, with 15 bases lying between them. The CDR3 contains 15 residues.

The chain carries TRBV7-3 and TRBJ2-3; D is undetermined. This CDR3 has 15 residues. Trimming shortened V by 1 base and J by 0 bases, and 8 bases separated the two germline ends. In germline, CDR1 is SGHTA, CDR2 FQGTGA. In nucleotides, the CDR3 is TGTGCCAGCAGCTTAAATGAAGGAAGCACAGATACGCAGTATTTT. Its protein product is CASSLNEGSTDTQYF.

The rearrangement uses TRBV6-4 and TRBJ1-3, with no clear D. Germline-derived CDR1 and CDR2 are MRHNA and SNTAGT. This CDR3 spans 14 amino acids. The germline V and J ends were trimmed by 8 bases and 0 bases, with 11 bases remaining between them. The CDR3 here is CASPWSGSGNTIYF. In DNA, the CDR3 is TGTGCCAGCCCCTGGTCCGGCTCTGGAAACACCATATATTTT.

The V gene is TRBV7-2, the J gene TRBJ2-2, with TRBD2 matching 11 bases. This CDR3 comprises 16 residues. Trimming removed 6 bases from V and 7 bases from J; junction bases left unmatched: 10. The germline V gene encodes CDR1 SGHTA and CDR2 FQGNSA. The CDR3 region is CASRPVAGGPDGELFF. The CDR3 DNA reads TGTGCCAGCAGACCCGTAGCGGGGGGGCCTGACGGGGAGCTGTTTTTT.

The CDR3 here is CASSQGDSNSYEQYF. Here the CDR3 DNA reads TGTGCCAGCAGCCAAGGGGACAGCAACTCCTACGAGCAGTACTTC. The chain links TRBV4-2 to TRBJ2-7; 7 nucleotides align to TRBD1. Germline-derived CDR1 and CDR2 are LGHNA and YNFKEQ. The length of the CDR3 is 15 residues. With V trimmed by 1 base and J by 0 bases, 3 bases remained unmatched.

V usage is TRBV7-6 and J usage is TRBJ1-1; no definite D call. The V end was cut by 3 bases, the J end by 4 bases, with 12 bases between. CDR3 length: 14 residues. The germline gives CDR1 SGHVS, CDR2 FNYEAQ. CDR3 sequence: CASSFDPGITEAFF. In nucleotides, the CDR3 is TGTGCCAGCAGCTTCGATCCGGGGATCACTGAAGCTTTCTTT.

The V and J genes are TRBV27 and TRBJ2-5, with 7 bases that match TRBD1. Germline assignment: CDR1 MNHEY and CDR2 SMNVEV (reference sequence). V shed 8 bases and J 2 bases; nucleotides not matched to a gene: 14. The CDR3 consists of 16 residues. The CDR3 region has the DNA TGTGCCAGCCATTTGACAGGGTCCCCGGGGCAAGAGACCCAGTACTTC. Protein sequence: CASHLTGSPGQETQYF.

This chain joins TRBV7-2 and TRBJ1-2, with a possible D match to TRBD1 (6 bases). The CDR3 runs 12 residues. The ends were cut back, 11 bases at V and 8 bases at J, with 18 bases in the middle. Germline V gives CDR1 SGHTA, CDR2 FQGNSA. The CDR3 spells CASGGGAVGYTF. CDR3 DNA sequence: TGTGCCTCTGGGGGGGGCGCTGTGGGCTACACCTTC.

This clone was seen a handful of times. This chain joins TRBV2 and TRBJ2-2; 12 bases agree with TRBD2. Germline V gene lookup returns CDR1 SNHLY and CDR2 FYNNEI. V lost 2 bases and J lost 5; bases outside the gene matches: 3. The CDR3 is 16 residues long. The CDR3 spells CASSELAGGQTGELFF. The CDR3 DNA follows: TGTGCCAGCAGTGAACTAGCGGGGGGGCAAACCGGGGAGCTGTTTTTT. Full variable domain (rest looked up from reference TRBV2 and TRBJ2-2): EPEVTQTPSHQVTQMGQEVILRCVPISNHLYFYWYRQILGQKVEFLVSFYNNEISEKSEIFDDQFSVERPDGSNFTLKIRSTKLEDSAMYFCASSELAGGQTGELFFGEGSRLTVL.

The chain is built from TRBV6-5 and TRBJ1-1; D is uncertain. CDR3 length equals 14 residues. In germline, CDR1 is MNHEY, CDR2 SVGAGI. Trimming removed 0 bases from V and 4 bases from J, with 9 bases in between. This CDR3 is CASSYSTAGTEAFF. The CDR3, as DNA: TGTGCCAGCAGTTACTCGACCGCAGGCACTGAAGCTTTCTTT.

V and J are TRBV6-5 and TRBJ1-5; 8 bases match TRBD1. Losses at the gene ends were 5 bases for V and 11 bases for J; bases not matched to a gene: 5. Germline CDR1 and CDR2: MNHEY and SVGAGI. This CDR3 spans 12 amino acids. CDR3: CASSTQGEAQHF. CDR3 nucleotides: TGTGCCAGCAGTACACAGGGGGAGGCCCAGCATTTT.

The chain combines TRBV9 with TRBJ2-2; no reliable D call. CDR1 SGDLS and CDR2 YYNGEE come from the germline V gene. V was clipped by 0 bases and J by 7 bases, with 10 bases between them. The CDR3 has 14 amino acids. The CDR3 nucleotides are TGTGCCAGCAGCGTAGACAGCAGACTCGGGGAGCTGTTTTTT. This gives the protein CASSVDSRLGELFF. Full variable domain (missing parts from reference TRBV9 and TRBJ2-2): DSGVTQTPKHLITATGQRVTLRCSPRSGDLSVYWYQQSLDQGLQFLIQYYNGEERAKGNILERFSAQQFPDLHSELNLSSLELGDSALYFCASSVDSRLGELFFGEGSRLTVL.

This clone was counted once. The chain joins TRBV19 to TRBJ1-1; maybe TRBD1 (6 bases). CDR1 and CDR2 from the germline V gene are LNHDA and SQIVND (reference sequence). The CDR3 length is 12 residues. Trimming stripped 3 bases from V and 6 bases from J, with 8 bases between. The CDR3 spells CASSMGGAEAFF. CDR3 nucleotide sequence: TGTGCCAGTAGTATGGGGGGCGCTGAAGCTTTCTTT.

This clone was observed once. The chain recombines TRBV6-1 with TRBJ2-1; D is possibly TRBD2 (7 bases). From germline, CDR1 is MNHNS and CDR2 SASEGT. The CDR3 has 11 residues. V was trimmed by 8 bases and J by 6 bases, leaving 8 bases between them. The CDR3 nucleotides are TGTGCCAGCCGGGGGGCCAATGAGCAGTTCTTC. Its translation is CASRGANEQFF.

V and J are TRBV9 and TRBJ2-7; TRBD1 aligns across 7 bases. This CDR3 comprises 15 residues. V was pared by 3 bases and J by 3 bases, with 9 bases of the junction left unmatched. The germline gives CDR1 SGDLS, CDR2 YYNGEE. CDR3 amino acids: CASSAGSRDSYEQYF. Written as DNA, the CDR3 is TGTGCCAGCAGCGCGGGTTCCCGGGACAGCTACGAGCAGTACTTC.

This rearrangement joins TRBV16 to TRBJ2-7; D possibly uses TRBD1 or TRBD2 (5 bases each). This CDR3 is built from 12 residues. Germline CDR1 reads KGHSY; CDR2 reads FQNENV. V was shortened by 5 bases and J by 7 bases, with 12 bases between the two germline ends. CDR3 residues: CASSSGRLEQYF. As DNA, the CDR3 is TGTGCCAGCAGCTCGGGACGGTTGGAGCAGTACTTC.

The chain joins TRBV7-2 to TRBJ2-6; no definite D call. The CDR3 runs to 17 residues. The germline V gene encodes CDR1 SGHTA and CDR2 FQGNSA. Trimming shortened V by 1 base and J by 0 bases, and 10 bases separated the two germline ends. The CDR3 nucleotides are TGTGCCAGCAGCTTAGGGGTCGAGGTCTCTGGGGCCAACGTCCTGACTTTC. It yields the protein CASSLGVEVSGANVLTF.

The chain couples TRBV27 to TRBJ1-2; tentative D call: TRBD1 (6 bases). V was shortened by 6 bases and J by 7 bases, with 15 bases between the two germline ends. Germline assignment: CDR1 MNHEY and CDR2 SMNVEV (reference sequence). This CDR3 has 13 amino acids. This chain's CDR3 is CASSDRTYRGYTF. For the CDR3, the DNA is TGTGCCAGCAGCGACAGGACCTACCGTGGCTACACCTTC.

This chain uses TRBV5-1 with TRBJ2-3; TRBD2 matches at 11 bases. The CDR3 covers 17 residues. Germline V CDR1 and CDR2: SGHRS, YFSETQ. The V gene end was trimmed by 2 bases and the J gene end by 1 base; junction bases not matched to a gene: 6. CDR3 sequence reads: CASSFKTSGVGTDTQYF. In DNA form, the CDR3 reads TGCGCCAGCAGCTTCAAGACTAGCGGGGTTGGCACAGATACGCAGTATTTT.

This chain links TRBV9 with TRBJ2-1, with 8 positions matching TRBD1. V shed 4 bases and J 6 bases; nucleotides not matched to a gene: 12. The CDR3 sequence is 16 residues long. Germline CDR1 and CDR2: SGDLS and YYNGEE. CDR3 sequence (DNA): TGTGCCAGCAGCCCGTCCCCACGGACAGGGACCAATGAGCAGTTCTTC. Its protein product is CASSPSPRTGTNEQFF.

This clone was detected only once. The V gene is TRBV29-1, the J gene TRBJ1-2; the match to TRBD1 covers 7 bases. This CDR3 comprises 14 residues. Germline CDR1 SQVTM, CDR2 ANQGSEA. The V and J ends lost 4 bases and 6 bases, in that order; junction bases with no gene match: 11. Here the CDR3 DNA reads TGCAGCGTTGTCGCCATACAGGGGTTGGATGGCTACACCTTC. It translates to CSVVAIQGLDGYTF.

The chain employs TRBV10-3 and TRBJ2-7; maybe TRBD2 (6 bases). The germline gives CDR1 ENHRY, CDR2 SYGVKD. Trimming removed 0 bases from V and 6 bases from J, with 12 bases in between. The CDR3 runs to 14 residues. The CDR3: CAISESAEGVEQYF. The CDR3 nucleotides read TGTGCCATCAGTGAGTCAGCGGAGGGTGTCGAGCAGTACTTC.

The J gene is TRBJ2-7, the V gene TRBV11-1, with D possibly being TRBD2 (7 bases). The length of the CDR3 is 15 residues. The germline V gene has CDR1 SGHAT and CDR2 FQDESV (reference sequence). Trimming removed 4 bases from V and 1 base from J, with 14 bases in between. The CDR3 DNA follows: TGTGCCAGCAGCTCCCAGGGGAGGGGTTCCTACGAGCAGTACGTC. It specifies CASSSQGRGSYEQYV.

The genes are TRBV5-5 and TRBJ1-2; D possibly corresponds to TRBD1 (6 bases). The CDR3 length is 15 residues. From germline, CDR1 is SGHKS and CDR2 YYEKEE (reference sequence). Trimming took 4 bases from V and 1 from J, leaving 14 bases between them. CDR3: CASSDGQNFNYGYTF. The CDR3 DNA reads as TGTGCCAGCAGCGATGGACAGAACTTTAACTATGGCTACACCTTC.

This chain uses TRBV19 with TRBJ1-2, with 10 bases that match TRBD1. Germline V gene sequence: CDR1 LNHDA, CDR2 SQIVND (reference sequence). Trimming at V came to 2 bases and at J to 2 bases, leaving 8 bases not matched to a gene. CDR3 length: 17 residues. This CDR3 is CASSIMTGQGENYGYTF. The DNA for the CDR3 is TGTGCCAGTAGTATAATGACCGGACAGGGGGAAAACTATGGCTACACCTTC.